The sequence of this T cell receptor beta chain was determined in a study of T cell changes during pregnancy in multiple sclerosis. The CDR3 length is 13 residues. Trimming took off 3 bases at V and 8 bases at J, with 13 bases between the two ends. CDR1 and CDR2 (germline): SEHNR, FQNEAQ (reference sequence). Data came from immunoSEQ multiplex PCR; TCRdb stores just in-frame clones and leaves some out. The table has 74,000 or so clones, around 94% seen once. The TCR originated in a female donor with multiple sclerosis, enrolled in a pregnancy study. Material: CD4+ T cells from peripheral blood mononuclear cells, obtained before pregnancy. The rearrangement uses TRBV7-9 and TRBJ1-1; D perhaps matches TRBD1 (5 bases). The CDR3 nucleotides read TGTGCCAGCAGCTTGCGGGGGGTATCCGAAGCTTTCTTT. This translates into CASSLRGVSEAFF.